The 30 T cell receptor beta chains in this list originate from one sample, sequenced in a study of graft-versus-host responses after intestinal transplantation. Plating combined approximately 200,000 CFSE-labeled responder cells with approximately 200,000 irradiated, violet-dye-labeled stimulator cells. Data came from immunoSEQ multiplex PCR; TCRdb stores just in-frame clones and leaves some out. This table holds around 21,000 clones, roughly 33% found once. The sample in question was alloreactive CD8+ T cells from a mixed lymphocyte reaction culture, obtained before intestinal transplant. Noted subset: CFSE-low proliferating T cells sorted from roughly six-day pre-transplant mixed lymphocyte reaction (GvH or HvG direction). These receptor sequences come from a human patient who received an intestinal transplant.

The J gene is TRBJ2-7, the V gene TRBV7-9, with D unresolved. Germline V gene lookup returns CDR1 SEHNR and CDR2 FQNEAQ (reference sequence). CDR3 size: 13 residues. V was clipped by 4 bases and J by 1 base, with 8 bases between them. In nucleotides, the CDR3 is TGTGCCAGCAGCTCCACGGTTTCCTACGAGCAGTACTTC. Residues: CASSSTVSYEQYF.

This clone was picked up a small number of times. The CDR3 DNA sequence: TGTGCCAGTAGTGATTATCCGGAAAAACTGTTTTTT. Amino acids: CASSDYPEKLFF. The V gene is TRBV19, the J gene TRBJ1-4; the D is unclear. This CDR3 has 12 amino acids. Germline CDR1 and CDR2: LNHDA and SQIVND (reference sequence). V dropped 5 bases and J dropped 8 bases, with 9 bases sitting between them.

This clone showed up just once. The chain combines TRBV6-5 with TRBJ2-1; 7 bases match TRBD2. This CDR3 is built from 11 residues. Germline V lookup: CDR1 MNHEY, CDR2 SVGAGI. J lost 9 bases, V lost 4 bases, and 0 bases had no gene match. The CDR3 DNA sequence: TGTGCCAGCAGTTCGGGAGGTGAGCAGTTCTTC. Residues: CASSSGGEQFF.

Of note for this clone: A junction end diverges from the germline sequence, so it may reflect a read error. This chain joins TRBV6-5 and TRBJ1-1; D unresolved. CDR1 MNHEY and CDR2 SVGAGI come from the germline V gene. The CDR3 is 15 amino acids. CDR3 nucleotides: TGTGCCAGCAGTTACTCTGTCGGGATGAACACTGGAGCTTTCTTT. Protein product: CASSYSVGMNTGAFF.

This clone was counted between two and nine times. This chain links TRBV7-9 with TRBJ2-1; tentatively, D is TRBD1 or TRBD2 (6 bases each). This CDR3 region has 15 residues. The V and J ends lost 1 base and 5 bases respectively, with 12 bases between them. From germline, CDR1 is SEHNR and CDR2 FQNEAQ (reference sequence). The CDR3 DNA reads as TGTGCCAGCAGCTTAGTCGGGGGCTTTAACAATGAGCAGTTCTTC. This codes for CASSLVGGFNNEQFF.

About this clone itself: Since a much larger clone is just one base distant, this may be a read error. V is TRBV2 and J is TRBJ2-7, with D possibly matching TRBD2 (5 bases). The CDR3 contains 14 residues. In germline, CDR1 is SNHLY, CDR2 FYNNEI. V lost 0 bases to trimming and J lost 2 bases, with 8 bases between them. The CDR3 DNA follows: TGTGCCAGCAGTGAAGCCCCGGAGGCCTACGAGCAGTACTTC. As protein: CASSEAPEAYEQYF.

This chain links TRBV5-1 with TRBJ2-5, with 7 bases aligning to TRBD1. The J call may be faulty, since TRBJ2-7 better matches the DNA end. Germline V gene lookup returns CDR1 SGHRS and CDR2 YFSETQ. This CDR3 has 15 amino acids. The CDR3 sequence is CASSYTGAEPYEQYF. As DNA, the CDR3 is TGCGCCAGCAGTTATACAGGGGCGGAACCCTACGAGCAGTACTTC.

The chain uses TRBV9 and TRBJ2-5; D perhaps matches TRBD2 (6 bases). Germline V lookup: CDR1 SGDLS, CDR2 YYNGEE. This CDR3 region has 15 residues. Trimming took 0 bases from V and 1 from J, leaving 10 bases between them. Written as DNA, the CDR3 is TGTGCCAGCAGCGTAGATGGGGGGATCCAAGAGACCCAGTACTTC. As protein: CASSVDGGIQETQYF.

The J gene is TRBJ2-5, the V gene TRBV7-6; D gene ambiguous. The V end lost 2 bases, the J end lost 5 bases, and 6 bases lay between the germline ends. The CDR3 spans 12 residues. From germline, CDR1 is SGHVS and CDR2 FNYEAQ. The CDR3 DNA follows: TGTGCCAGCAGCTTATCTGCTGAGACCCAGTACTTC. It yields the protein CASSLSAETQYF.

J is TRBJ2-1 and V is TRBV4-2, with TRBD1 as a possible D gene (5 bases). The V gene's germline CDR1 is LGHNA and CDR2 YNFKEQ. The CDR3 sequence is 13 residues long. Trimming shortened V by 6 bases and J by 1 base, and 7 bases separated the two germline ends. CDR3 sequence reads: CASRPGSYNEQFF. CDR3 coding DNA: TGTGCCAGCAGACCAGGGTCCTACAATGAGCAGTTCTTC.

DNA for the CDR3: TGTGCCAGCAGCTTAGAGGTGAGGCCTCAGGAGCAGTACTTC. Encoded protein: CASSLEVRPQEQYF. This sequence joins TRBV7-7 and TRBJ2-7, with D hard to call. Germline V gene lookup returns CDR1 SSHAT and CDR2 FNYEAQ (reference sequence). V lost 1 base and J 7 bases, leaving 14 bases between the germline ends. CDR3 length: 14 residues.

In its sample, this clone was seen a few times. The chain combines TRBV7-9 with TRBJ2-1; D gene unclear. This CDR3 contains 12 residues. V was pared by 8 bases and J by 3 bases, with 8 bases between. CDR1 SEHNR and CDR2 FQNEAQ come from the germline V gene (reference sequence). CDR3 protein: CASGVGYNEQFF. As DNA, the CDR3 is TGTGCCAGCGGAGTGGGCTACAATGAGCAGTTCTTC.

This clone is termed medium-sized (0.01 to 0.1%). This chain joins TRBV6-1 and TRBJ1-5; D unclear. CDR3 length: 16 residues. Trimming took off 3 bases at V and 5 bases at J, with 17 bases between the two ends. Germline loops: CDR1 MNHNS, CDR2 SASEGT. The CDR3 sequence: CASSDYYLGAHQPQHF. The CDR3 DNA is TGTGCCAGCAGTGACTATTACCTTGGCGCGCATCAGCCCCAGCATTTT.

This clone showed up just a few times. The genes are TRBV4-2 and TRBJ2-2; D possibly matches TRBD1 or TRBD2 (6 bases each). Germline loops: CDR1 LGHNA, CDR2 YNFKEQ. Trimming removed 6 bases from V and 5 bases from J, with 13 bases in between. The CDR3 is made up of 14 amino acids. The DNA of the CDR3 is TGTGCCAGCAGTGGGGGGCCGGGGACCGGGGAGCTGTTTTTT. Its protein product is CASSGGPGTGELFF.

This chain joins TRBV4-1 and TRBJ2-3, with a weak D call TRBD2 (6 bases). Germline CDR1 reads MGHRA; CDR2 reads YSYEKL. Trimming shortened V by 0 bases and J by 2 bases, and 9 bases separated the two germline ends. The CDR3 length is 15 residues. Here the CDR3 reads CASSQEGDFTDTQYF. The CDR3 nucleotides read TGCGCCAGCAGCCAAGAGGGGGACTTCACAGATACGCAGTATTTT.

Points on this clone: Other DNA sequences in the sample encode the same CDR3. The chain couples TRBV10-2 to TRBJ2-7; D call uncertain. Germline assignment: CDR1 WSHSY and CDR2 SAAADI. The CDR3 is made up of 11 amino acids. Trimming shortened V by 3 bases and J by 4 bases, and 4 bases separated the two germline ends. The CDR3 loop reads CASSEGYEQYF. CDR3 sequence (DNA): TGCGCCAGCAGTGAAGGTTACGAGCAGTACTTC.

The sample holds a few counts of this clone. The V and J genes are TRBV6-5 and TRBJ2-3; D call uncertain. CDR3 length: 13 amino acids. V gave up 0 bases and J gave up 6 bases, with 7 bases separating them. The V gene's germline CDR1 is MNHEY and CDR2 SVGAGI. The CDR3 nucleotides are TGTGCCAGCAGTTACTCACACCCGGATACGCAGTATTTT. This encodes CASSYSHPDTQYF.

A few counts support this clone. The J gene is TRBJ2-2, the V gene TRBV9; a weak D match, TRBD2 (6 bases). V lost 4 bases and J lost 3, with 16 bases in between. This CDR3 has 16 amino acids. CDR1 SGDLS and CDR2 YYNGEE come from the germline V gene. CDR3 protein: CASSSELADYTGELFF. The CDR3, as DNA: TGTGCCAGCAGCTCAGAACTAGCAGATTACACCGGGGAGCTGTTTTTT.

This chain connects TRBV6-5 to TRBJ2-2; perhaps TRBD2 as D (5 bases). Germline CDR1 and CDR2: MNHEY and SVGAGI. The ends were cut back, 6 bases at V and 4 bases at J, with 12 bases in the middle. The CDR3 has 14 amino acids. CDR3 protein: CASRRPSGTGELFF. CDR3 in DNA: TGTGCCAGCAGGAGACCGAGCGGCACCGGGGAGCTGTTTTTT.

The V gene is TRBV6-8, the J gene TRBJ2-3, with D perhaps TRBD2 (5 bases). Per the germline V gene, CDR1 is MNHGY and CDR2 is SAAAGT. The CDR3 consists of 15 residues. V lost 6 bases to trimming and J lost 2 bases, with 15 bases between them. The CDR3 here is CASSYPSPHTDTQYF. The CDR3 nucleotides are TGTGCCAGCAGCTACCCTAGCCCCCACACAGATACGCAGTATTTT.

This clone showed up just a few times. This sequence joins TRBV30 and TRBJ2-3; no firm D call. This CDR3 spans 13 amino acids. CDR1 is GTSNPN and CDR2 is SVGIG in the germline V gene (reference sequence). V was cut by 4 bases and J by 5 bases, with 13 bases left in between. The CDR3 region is CAWTQVVRDTQYF. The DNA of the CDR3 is TGTGCCTGGACCCAGGTAGTTAGAGATACGCAGTATTTT.

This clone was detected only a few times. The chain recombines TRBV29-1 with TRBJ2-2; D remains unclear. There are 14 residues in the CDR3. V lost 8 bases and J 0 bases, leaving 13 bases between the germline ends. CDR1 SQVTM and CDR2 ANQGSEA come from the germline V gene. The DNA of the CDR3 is TGCAGCACACCTGGGATAGCGAACACCGGGGAGCTGTTTTTT. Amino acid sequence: CSTPGIANTGELFF.

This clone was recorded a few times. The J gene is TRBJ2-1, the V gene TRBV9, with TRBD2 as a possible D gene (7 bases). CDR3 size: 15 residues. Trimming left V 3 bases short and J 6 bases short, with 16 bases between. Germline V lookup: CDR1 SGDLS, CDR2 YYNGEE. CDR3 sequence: CASSDLGGLLNEQFF. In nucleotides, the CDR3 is TGTGCCAGCAGCGACCTCGGGGGGCTCCTCAATGAGCAGTTCTTC.

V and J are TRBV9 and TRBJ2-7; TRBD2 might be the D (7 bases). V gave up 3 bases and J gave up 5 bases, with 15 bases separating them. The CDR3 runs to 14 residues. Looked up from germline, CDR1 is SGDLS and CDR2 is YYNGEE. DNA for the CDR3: TGTGCCAGCAGCGGAGGGGGGGGGAACGACGAGCAGTACTTC. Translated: CASSGGGGNDEQYF.

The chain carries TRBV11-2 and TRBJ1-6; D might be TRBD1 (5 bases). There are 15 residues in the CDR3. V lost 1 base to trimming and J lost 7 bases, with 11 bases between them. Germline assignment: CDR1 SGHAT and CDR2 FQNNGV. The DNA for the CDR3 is TGTGCCAGCAGCTTAGGCCCGACAGTAAATTCACCCCTCCACTTT. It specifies CASSLGPTVNSPLHF.

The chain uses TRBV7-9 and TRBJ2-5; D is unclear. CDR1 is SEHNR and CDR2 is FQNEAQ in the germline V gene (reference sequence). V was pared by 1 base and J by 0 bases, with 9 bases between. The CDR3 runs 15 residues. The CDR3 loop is CASSLEIQYQETQYF. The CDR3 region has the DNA TGTGCCAGCAGCTTAGAAATTCAGTACCAAGAGACCCAGTACTTC.

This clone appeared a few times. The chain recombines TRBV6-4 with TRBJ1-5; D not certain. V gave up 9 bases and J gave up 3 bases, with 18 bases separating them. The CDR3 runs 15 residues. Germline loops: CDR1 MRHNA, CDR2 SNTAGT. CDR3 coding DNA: TGTGCCAGTCCAGATTGGTTGCATTACAATCAGCCCCAGCATTTT. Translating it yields CASPDWLHYNQPQHF.

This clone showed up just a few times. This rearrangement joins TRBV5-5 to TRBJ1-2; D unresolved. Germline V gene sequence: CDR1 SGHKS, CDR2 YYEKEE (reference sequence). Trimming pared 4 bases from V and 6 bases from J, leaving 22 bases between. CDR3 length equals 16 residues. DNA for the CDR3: TGTGCCAGCAGCCTAAAGACCGGCGCCAACTTCGATGGCTACACCTTC. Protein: CASSLKTGANFDGYTF.

The CDR3: CASSLLVGSAYNEQFF. The CDR3 DNA sequence: TGTGCCAGCAGCCTTCTCGTCGGGTCAGCCTACAATGAGCAGTTCTTC. The genes are TRBV28 and TRBJ2-1; D unclear. Germline CDR1 is MDHEN and CDR2 is SYDVKM. The CDR3 extends over 16 amino acids. Deletions cut 6 bases from V and 2 bases from J, with 17 bases between.

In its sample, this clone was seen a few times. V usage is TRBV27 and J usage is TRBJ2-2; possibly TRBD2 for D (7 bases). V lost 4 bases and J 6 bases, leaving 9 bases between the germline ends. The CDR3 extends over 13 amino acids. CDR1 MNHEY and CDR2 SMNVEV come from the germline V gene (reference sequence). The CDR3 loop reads CASSWEGAGELFF. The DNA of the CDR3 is TGTGCCAGCAGTTGGGAGGGGGCCGGGGAGCTGTTTTTT.